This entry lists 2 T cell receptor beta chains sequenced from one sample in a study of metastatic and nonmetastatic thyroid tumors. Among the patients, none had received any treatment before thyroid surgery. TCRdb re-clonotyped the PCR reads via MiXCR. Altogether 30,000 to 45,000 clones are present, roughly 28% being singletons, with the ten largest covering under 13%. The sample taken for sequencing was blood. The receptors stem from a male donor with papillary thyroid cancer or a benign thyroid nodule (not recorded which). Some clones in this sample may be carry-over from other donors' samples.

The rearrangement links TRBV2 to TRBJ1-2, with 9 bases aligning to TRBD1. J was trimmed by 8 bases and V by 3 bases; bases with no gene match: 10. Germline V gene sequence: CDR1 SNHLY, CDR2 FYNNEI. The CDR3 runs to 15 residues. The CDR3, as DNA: TGTGCCAGCAGTGAGGAGGGACAGGGAAGAATGGGCTACACCTTC. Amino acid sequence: CASSEEGQGRMGYTF.

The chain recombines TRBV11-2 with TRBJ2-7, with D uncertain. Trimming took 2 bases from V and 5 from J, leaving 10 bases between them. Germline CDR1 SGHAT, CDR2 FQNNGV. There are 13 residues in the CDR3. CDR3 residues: CASSLSLGDEQYF. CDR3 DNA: TGTGCCAGCAGCTTATCCCTGGGTGACGAGCAGTACTTC.